This TCR beta chain is drawn from a study of cytomegalovirus exposure and HLA in healthy donors. Looking at the study overall: Unique TCR beta sequences numbering approximately 120 million came from 190 million or so T cells in an earlier analysis.

CDR1 and CDR2 (germline): SGHVS, FNYEAQ. The CDR3 is 17 residues long. V gave up 2 bases and J gave up 3 bases, with 16 bases separating them. All the people who gave samples were healthy bone marrow donors. In the PCR, 60 Vbeta and 13 Jbeta primers were used. Clones were read by immunoSEQ multiplex PCR, and TCRdb kept only the in-frame ones, dropping some. This table holds around 140,000 clones, over 60% found once. The chain joins TRBV7-6 to TRBJ2-2; D unresolved. The receptor was isolated from a man between 35 and 55 years old in good health and CMV-seropositive. Sequenced material: PBMCs. The CDR3 loop is CASSLIFAGWDTGELFF. DNA of the CDR3: TGTGCCAGCAGCTTAATTTTTGCCGGGTGGGACACCGGGGAGCTGTTTTTT.